This T cell receptor (beta chain) was found in a study of blood T cell repertoires in COVID-19. Study information: Acute-phase and convalescent COVID-19 samples originated in the United States, Italy and Spain. From T cells, B-cell-depleted T cells, or PBMCs came the material, which was cDNA or gDNA.

Per the study methods: It was from reference gene primer amplification that nucleated cell counts were estimated. Some clones are missing from TCRdb's copy, which holds only in-frame ones; the method was immunoSEQ multiplex PCR. The DNA was the basis for D and trimming; V, J and clone size are from that table. The sample shows hundreds of thousands of clones, approximately 86% of them seen only once. The receptor was derived from a woman in her thirties who had recovered from COVID-19. What was sequenced was peripheral blood.

Here the CDR3 DNA reads TGTGCCAGCAGCTTAGGAGGGACCGGGGAGCTGTTTTTT. Translation: CASSLGGTGELFF. V usage is TRBV7-2 and J usage is TRBJ2-2; tentatively, D is TRBD2 (5 bases). The V gene's germline CDR1 is SGHTA and CDR2 FQGNSA. There are 13 residues in the CDR3. V lost 1 base and J 5 bases, leaving 5 bases between the germline ends.